The 22 T cell receptor beta chains in this list originate from one sample, sequenced in a study of shared clonotypes between healthy human individuals. CD8 cells regarded as naive lacked CD45RO, were positively chosen for CCR7, and omitted terminally differentiated effector memory CD45RA+ cells. This table comes from immunoSEQ multiplex PCR, and its TCRdb copy is limited to in-frame clones, with some not included. The profile shows around 700,000 clones, approximately 90% of them singletons. The sample comprised naive CD8+ T cells sorted from blood. The receptor source for this set is a man aged 30-40 years in good health.

The chain joins TRBV7-9 to TRBJ1-4; TRBD1 agrees at 11 bases. V was clipped by 2 bases and J by 3 bases; unmatched bases: 5. CDR1 is SEHNR and CDR2 is FQNEAQ in the germline V gene (reference sequence). The CDR3 contains 17 residues. The CDR3 region is CASSLRTGGAANEKLFF. The CDR3 nucleotides are TGTGCCAGCAGCTTAAGGACAGGGGGCGCGGCTAATGAAAAACTGTTTTTT.

The chain has TRBV19 and TRBJ2-3; the D is unclear. V shed 6 bases and J shed 1 base, with 11 bases lying between them. The CDR3 contains 14 residues. CDR1 is LNHDA, CDR2 SQIVND, per germline (reference sequence). The CDR3 DNA sequence: TGTGCCAGTAGATTGGCATATGGCACAGATACGCAGTATTTT. It encodes CASRLAYGTDTQYF.

This clone occurred once. V is TRBV9 and J is TRBJ2-5, with D perhaps TRBD1 (5 bases). CDR1 is SGDLS, CDR2 YYNGEE, per germline. Trimming shortened V by 1 base and J by 5 bases, and 12 bases separated the two germline ends. The CDR3 is 14 residues long. The CDR3 reads CASSVQGSLETQYF. Written as DNA, the CDR3 is TGTGCCAGCAGCGTACAGGGTTCTCTGGAGACCCAGTACTTC.

J is TRBJ1-2 and V is TRBV6-1; no definite D call. Trimming pared 1 base from V and 4 bases from J, leaving 10 bases between. In germline, CDR1 is MNHNS, CDR2 SASEGT. The CDR3 is made up of 14 amino acids. CDR3 sequence: CASSEEFVVYGYTF. CDR3 DNA: TGTGCCAGCAGTGAAGAGTTCGTGGTCTATGGCTACACCTTC.

The V call is TRBV4-3, the J call TRBJ2-1; possibly TRBD2 for D (6 bases). The germline V gene has CDR1 LGHNA and CDR2 YSLEER. Between the trimmed V and J ends, which lost 0 bases and 15 bases, there was a span of 18 bases. This CDR3 is 14 amino acids long. The CDR3 DNA reads TGCGCCAGCAGCCAAGAAGTCAATGCCGGGAGTGGGTTCTTC. Protein: CASSQEVNAGSGFF.

The chain links TRBV7-9 to TRBJ2-1; no clear D. The CDR3 runs 14 residues. The V end lost 5 bases, the J end lost 5 bases, and 13 bases lay between the germline ends. Looked up from germline, CDR1 is SEHNR and CDR2 is FQNEAQ (reference sequence). CDR3 protein: CASSLPTENNEQFF. As DNA, the CDR3 is TGTGCCAGCAGCCTACCAACAGAAAACAATGAGCAGTTCTTC.

The rearrangement uses TRBV13 and TRBJ2-4, with 13 positions matching TRBD2. The length of the CDR3 is 18 residues. From germline, CDR1 is PRHDT and CDR2 FYEKMQ (reference sequence). Trimming took 2 bases from V and 6 from J; bases not matched to a gene: 10. The CDR3 nucleotides read TGTGCCAGCAGCTTACCCCCGGGACTAGCGGGGCTGAGAAACATTCAGTACTTC. Protein: CASSLPPGLAGLRNIQYF.

The chain couples TRBV6-6 to TRBJ2-3, with TRBD2 identical over 11 bases. The V gene end was trimmed by 7 bases and the J gene end by 1 base; junction bases not matched to a gene: 4. From germline, CDR1 is MNHNY and CDR2 SVGAGI (reference sequence). The length of the CDR3 is 15 residues. The CDR3 DNA is TGTGCCAGCACCGAACTAGCGGGAGGCACAGATACGCAGTATTTT. This encodes CASTELAGGTDTQYF.

This chain links TRBV29-1 with TRBJ2-7; TRBD2 agrees at 13 bases. The CDR3 extends over 15 amino acids. Germline values: CDR1 SQVTM, CDR2 ANQGSEA. With 6 bases clipped from V and 2 bases from J, the junction kept 7 bases outside the gene matches. CDR3 sequence: CSVPGTSGETYEQYF. CDR3 DNA: TGCAGCGTACCCGGGACTAGCGGGGAAACCTACGAGCAGTACTTC.

The chain uses TRBV7-2 and TRBJ2-5; weak D call: TRBD1 (5 bases). The CDR3 runs 16 residues. V lost 1 base to trimming and J lost 2 bases, with 14 bases between them. From germline, CDR1 is SGHTA and CDR2 FQGNSA. The chain's CDR3 is CASSLGWAGSQETQYF. The CDR3 DNA reads as TGTGCCAGCAGCTTAGGATGGGCAGGGTCACAAGAGACCCAGTACTTC.

The chain couples TRBV2 to TRBJ1-1; TRBD1 matches at 8 bases. The ends lost 5 bases at V and 3 bases at J; junction bases unmatched: 5. Germline V CDR1 and CDR2: SNHLY, FYNNEI. This CDR3 has 14 amino acids. The CDR3 DNA reads as TGTGCCAGCAGTTCCGGACAGGGCTACACTGAAGCTTTCTTT. Encoded protein: CASSSGQGYTEAFF.

V is TRBV7-9 and J is TRBJ1-4, with D tentatively TRBD1 (5 bases). The CDR3 sequence is 15 residues long. The germline CDR1 and CDR2 sequences are SEHNR and FQNEAQ (reference sequence). Trimming cost V 4 bases and J 3 bases, with 12 bases left between them. The CDR3 sequence: CASSSPGPANEKLFF. In DNA, the CDR3 is TGTGCCAGCAGCTCTCCGGGGCCCGCTAATGAAAAACTGTTTTTT.

The chain links TRBV4-1 to TRBJ2-7; D ambiguous. V was trimmed by 4 bases and J by 5 bases, leaving 18 bases between them. The CDR3 has 15 residues. Germline CDR1 and CDR2: MGHRA and YSYEKL. The CDR3: CASSREPMTLDEQYF. As DNA, the CDR3 is TGCGCCAGCAGCCGAGAACCGATGACTCTGGACGAGCAGTACTTC.

The chain uses TRBV28 and TRBJ2-7, with a weak D call TRBD2 (5 bases). CDR1 is MDHEN, CDR2 SYDVKM, per germline. This CDR3 region has 16 residues. Deletions cut 7 bases from V and 3 bases from J, with 22 bases between. CDR3 protein: CASMRTPASFSYEQYF. CDR3 bases: TGTGCCAGCATGAGGACGCCGGCTAGCTTTAGCTACGAGCAGTACTTC.

On this clone: Other DNA variants within this sample encode the same CDR3. V usage is TRBV27 and J usage is TRBJ2-1; D may be TRBD1 or TRBD2 (5 bases each). This CDR3 region has 12 residues. Trimming left V 2 bases short and J 8 bases short, with 7 bases between. The germline gives CDR1 MNHEY, CDR2 SMNVEV (reference sequence). CDR3 nucleotide sequence: TGTGCCAGCAGTTTAGTGGGGGATGAGCAGTTCTTC. Translated, it gives CASSLVGDEQFF.

This chain connects TRBV9 to TRBJ1-4, with D maybe TRBD1 (6 bases). The CDR3 has 16 residues. Trimming took 3 bases from V and 4 from J, leaving 16 bases between them. Germline CDR1 is SGDLS and CDR2 is YYNGEE. CDR3 sequence (DNA): TGTGCCAGCAGCGCAGGCTCGACAGGCGTTAATGAAAAACTGTTTTTT. Its protein product is CASSAGSTGVNEKLFF.

CDR3 amino acids: CASSYSPSYGYTF. DNA of the CDR3: TGTGCCAGCAGTTACTCACCAAGTTATGGCTACACCTTC. V gene TRBV6-5 combines with J gene TRBJ1-2; no clear D. This CDR3 has 13 residues. CDR1 and CDR2 (germline): MNHEY, SVGAGI. Trimming took off 0 bases at V and 5 bases at J, with 7 bases between the two ends.

CDR3 amino acids: CASSQGFTEQFF. CDR3 bases: TGCGCCAGCAGCCAAGGGTTTACTGAGCAGTTCTTC. The chain recombines TRBV4-3 with TRBJ2-1, with D hard to call. The CDR3 is made up of 12 amino acids. Trimming took off 1 base at V and 9 bases at J, with 7 bases between the two ends. From germline, CDR1 is LGHNA and CDR2 YSLEER.

The rearrangement uses TRBV9 and TRBJ2-2, with 8 bases identical to TRBD2. The ends lost 4 bases at V and 4 bases at J; junction bases unmatched: 6. This CDR3 has 15 residues. Germline V gene sequence: CDR1 SGDLS, CDR2 YYNGEE. The CDR3 is CASSLSGSITGELFF. In DNA, the CDR3 is TGTGCCAGCAGCCTAAGCGGGAGCATCACCGGGGAGCTGTTTTTT.

V usage is TRBV28 and J usage is TRBJ1-1; D is unclear. Trimming removed 4 bases from V and 0 bases from J, with 21 bases in between. The CDR3 spans 18 residues. Germline V gives CDR1 MDHEN, CDR2 SYDVKM. The CDR3 nucleotides read TGTGCCAGCAGTTACAGACCCGATCTCTCGATTATGAACACTGAAGCTTTCTTT. Translated: CASSYRPDLSIMNTEAFF.

This clone was picked up one time. The chain employs TRBV18 and TRBJ1-5, with a possible D match to TRBD1 (5 bases). The CDR3 consists of 16 residues. Trimming shortened V by 2 bases and J by 2 bases, and 13 bases separated the two germline ends. Germline CDR1 reads KGHSH; CDR2 reads LQKENI. The CDR3 protein is CASSPNPGDGNQPQHF. The CDR3 DNA follows: TGTGCCAGCTCACCAAACCCCGGGGACGGCAATCAGCCCCAGCATTTT.

The chain couples TRBV6-1 to TRBJ2-1; no firm D call. The germline V and J ends were trimmed by 1 base and 2 bases, with 6 bases remaining between them. This CDR3 has 14 amino acids. Germline CDR1 MNHNS, CDR2 SASEGT. The CDR3 DNA is TGTGCCAGCAGTGAAGAGGCCACCTACAATGAGCAGTTCTTC. The encoded protein is CASSEEATYNEQFF.